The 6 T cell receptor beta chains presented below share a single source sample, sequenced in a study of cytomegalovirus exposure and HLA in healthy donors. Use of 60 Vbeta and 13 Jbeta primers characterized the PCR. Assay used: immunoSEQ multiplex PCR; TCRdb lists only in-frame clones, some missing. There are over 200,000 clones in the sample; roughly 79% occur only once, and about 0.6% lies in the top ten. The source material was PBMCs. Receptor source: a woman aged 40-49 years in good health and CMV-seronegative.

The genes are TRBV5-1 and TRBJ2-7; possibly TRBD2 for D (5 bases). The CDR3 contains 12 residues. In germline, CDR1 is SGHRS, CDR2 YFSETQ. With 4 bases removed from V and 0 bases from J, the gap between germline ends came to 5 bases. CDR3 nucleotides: TGCGCCAGCAGCGGGAGCTCCTACGAGCAGTACTTC. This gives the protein CASSGSSYEQYF.

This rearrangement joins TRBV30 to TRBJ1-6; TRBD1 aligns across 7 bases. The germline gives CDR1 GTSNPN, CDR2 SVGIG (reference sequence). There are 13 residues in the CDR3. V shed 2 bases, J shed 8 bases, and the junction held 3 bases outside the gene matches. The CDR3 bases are TGTGCCTGGAGTCTTCAGGGGGATTCACCCCTCCACTTT. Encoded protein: CAWSLQGDSPLHF.

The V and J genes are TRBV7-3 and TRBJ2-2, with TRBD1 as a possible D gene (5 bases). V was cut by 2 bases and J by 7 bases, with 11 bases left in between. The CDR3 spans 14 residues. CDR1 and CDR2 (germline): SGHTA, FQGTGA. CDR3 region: CASSLFQGIGELFF. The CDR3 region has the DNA TGTGCCAGCAGCTTATTCCAGGGAATCGGGGAGCTGTTTTTT.

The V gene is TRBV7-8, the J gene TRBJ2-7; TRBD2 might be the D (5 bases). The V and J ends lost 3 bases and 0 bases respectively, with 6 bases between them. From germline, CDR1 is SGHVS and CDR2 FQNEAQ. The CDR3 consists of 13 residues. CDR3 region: CASSFGSSYEQYF. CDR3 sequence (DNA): TGTGCCAGCAGCTTTGGGAGCTCCTACGAGCAGTACTTC.

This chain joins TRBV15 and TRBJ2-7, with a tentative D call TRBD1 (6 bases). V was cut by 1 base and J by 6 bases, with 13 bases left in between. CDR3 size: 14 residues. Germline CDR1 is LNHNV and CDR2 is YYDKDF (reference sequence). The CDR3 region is CATSRGQAKFEQYF. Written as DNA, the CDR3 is TGTGCCACCAGCAGAGGACAGGCTAAGTTCGAGCAGTACTTC.

CDR3 protein: CAWSAGLGGTEAFF. The DNA of the CDR3 is TGTGCCTGGAGTGCGGGACTCGGGGGCACTGAAGCTTTCTTT. The genes are TRBV30 and TRBJ1-1; perhaps TRBD1 as D (5 bases). Germline assignment: CDR1 GTSNPN and CDR2 SVGIG (reference sequence). The CDR3 consists of 14 residues. With 1 base removed from V and 4 bases from J, the gap between germline ends came to 13 bases.